Given below is one TCR beta chain in context. Its antigen is currently not known. One base away there is no much larger clone; base qualities are not given. Trimming takes 1 base from V and 6 bases from J, and the germline ends sit 13 bases apart. There are 15 amino acids in the CDR3, from cysteine to phenylalanine inclusive. Just CDR3 DNA is preserved here, 45 bases in frame from base 1. The germline V gene (reference sequence) gives CDR1 as SEHNR and CDR2 as FQNEAQ. The data derive from a study of blood T cell repertoires in COVID-19 (dated by TCRdb to 2020 to 2022). About the full investigation: Samples from collaborators originated in the United States, Italy and Spain and spanned both the acute and convalescent phases of COVID-19. The prospective study material was composed of cDNA or gDNA derived from T cells, B-cell-depleted T cells, or PBMCs. The repertoires were released in a freely available public database meant as a resource for research on the immune response to SARS-CoV-2. Samples came from the ongoing ImmuneRACE study (first 160 participants) plus 1,254 subjects from 6 global collaborators. HLA class I and class II types, where available, came from metadata supplied by the sample provider rather than from assay-based typing. Deeply sampled blood TCRbeta repertoires from subjects exposed to, actively infected with, or recovered from COVID-19 were included in the dataset. Nearly every sample came with metadata listing a de-identified subject ID, COVID-19 status, age in years and sex.

The study at large found these results: How much clinical and demographic metadata was included differed by source and by participant, and the metadata was provided uncurated.

The collaborating institutions used their own protocols to collect whole blood in K2EDTA tubes. Collaborator samples were shipped for TCRbeta analysis as frozen whole blood, isolated PBMCs, or DNA extracted from either sample type. The immunoSEQ Assay, a bias-controlled multiplex PCR, was used to amplify TCRbeta CDR3 regions from genomic DNA. In the original analysis: Within the assay, amplification of reference gene primers was used to estimate how many nucleated cells each sample contained. Sequence reads were collapsed and filtered to measure the absolute abundance of every unique TCRbeta CDR3 rearrangement. Productive Simpson clonality was computed per sample as the square root of Simpson's diversity index over productive rearrangements. TCRdb took over this immuneACCESS table, retaining in-frame rearrangements with V and J assigned. Such tables are incomplete; in checked studies, under half of the missing clones stem from an unresolved V gene, and the remainder is unexplained. V, J and clone size are those of that table, while D and trimming were read from the DNA. The table for this sample lists some 100,000 clones; about 80% of them were counted only once. The ten largest account for 16% of the sample.

This sequence was found in a human donor in a cohort sampled during active COVID-19. The sample consisted of peripheral blood. The chain couples TRBV7-9 to TRBJ2-1; a tentative D match to TRBD2 spans 6 bases. The DNA reads as follows: TGTGCCAGCAGCTTAGGCGGGACCGCCCGCAATGAGCAGTTCTTC. It is translated as CASSLGGTARNEQFF.